The 8 T cell receptor beta chains in this list originate from one sample, sequenced in a study of T cells after yellow fever vaccination. One entry per CDR3 protein results from TCRdb running MiXCR on the 5' RACE reads. The repertoire has some 250,000 distinct CDR3 sequences, 6.9% of them found once; the top ten carry 0.65% to 0.9%. Sequenced here: CD4+ T cells sorted from PBMCs, sampled 15 days after the yellow fever booster vaccination. The source of these receptors is a man aged 25 to 40 who received the YFV17D yellow fever vaccine.

V gene TRBV25-1 combines with J gene TRBJ2-5; D not certain. Trimming cost V 3 bases and J 7 bases, with 6 bases left between them. CDR3 size: 11 residues. Germline V lookup: CDR1 MGHDK, CDR2 SYGVNS. The CDR3 DNA reads as TGTGCCAGCAGTGAGCTCGCGACCCAGTACTTC. Translated: CASSELATQYF.

The rearrangement links TRBV7-2 to TRBJ2-7; perhaps TRBD1 as D (6 bases). CDR3 length: 14 amino acids. CDR1 is SGHTA and CDR2 is FQGNSA in the germline V gene. V was clipped by 5 bases and J by 4 bases, with 15 bases between them. CDR3: CASSPSGDTYEQYF. Written as DNA, the CDR3 is TGTGCCAGCAGCCCTAGTGGGGACACATACGAGCAGTACTTC. The full variable domain, completed using reference TRBV7-2 and TRBJ2-7, is GAGVSQSPSNKVTEKGKDVELRCDPISGHTALYWYRQSLGQGLEFLIYFQGNSAPDKSGLPSDRFSAERTGGSVSTLTIQRTQQEDSAVYLCASSPSGDTYEQYFGPGTRLTVT.

This clonotype was recorded a few times. This sequence joins TRBV6-4 and TRBJ2-1, with TRBD2 matching over 14 bases. The junction had 3 bases not matched to a gene; V was cut back by 5 bases and J by 3 bases. This CDR3 contains 16 residues. Germline CDR1 reads MRHNA; CDR2 reads SNTAGT. CDR3 in DNA: TGTGCCAGCAGTTCGGGACTAGCGGGAGACTACAATGAGCAGTTCTTC. This translates into CASSSGLAGDYNEQFF.

The rearrangement joins TRBV20-1 to TRBJ2-5; D ambiguous. V lost 1 base and J 0 bases, leaving 6 bases between the germline ends. This CDR3 spans 13 amino acids. The germline CDR1 and CDR2 sequences are DFQATT and SNEGSKA (reference sequence). The CDR3 reads CSARGADQETQYF. DNA of the CDR3: TGCAGTGCTAGAGGGGCAGACCAAGAGACCCAGTACTTC.

This clonotype was observed a few times. The chain uses TRBV6-1 and TRBJ1-5; the match to TRBD1 covers 8 bases. The V segment lost 0 bases and the J segment 2 bases; nucleotides outside the gene matches: 6. Per the germline V gene, CDR1 is MNHNS and CDR2 is SASEGT. The CDR3 runs to 17 residues. CDR3 sequence (DNA): TGTGCCAGCAGTGAAGCTCTAACAGGGGGTGGCAATCAGCCCCAGCATTTT. Protein: CASSEALTGGGNQPQHF.

This chain connects TRBV6-1 to TRBJ2-5, with 7 bases that match TRBD1. V dropped 1 base and J dropped 4; count of bases not matched to a gene: 3. This CDR3 comprises 14 residues. Germline V gives CDR1 MNHNS, CDR2 SASEGT. This CDR3 is CASSEGGGPETQYF. CDR3 nucleotide sequence: TGTGCCAGCAGTGAAGGAGGGGGCCCAGAGACCCAGTACTTC.

This clonotype was detected only a few times. J is TRBJ2-2 and V is TRBV6-9, with D hard to call. The CDR3 length is 11 residues. V dropped 7 bases and J dropped 6 bases, with 6 bases sitting between them. CDR1 and CDR2 (germline): MNHGY, SVAAGI. The DNA for the CDR3 is TGTGCCAGCATCTCCCCCGGGGAGCTGTTTTTT. This encodes CASISPGELFF.

At least ten counts were recorded for this clonotype. The V gene is TRBV6-4, the J gene TRBJ2-1; D uncertain. Germline CDR1 reads MRHNA; CDR2 reads SNTAGT. Trimming cost V 4 bases and J 0 bases, with 7 bases left between them. This CDR3 region has 14 residues. CDR3 region: CASSGGGSYNEQFF. As DNA, the CDR3 is TGTGCCAGCAGTGGTGGTGGCTCCTACAATGAGCAGTTCTTC.